These 21 T cell receptor beta chains originate from one sample sequenced in a study of T cells in Graves' hyperthyroidism and ophthalmopathy. Regions amplified from RNA transcripts were the TCR beta CDR3 regions. During a first-round RT-PCR of the TCR CDR3, the HTBI primer set was used. TCRdb reanalysed the multiplex PCR reads using MiXCR and keeps one entry per CDR3 protein. This sample yields more than 500,000 distinct CDR3 sequences, of which about 15% are seen a single time; about 15% belongs to the top ten. The sample comprised blood. The receptors stem from a woman between 40 and 50 years old with Graves' hyperthyroidism.

V gene TRBV20-1 combines with J gene TRBJ1-1; TRBD1 matches at 7 bases. Germline V lookup: CDR1 DFQATT, CDR2 SNEGSKA (reference sequence). The CDR3 runs 13 residues. J lost 5 bases, V lost 3 bases, and 6 bases had no gene match. The CDR3 region has the DNA TGCAGTGCTAGGAGCAGGGGGGGGACTGAAGCTTTCTTT. It yields the protein CSARSRGGTEAFF.

This clonotype was counted many times. The chain is built from TRBV6-1 and TRBJ2-7; possible D gene TRBD1, 5 bases. The germline V gene has CDR1 MNHNS and CDR2 SASEGT. CDR3 length: 14 amino acids. Trimming removed 5 bases at V and 2 bases at J, with 13 bases between. The CDR3 is CASSLNRGPYEQYF. DNA of the CDR3: TGTGCCAGCAGTCTGAATAGGGGCCCCTACGAGCAGTACTTC.

Many counts were recorded for this clonotype. V gene TRBV28 combines with J gene TRBJ2-7; D is possibly TRBD2 (5 bases). CDR1 MDHEN and CDR2 SYDVKM come from the germline V gene. This CDR3 is 13 amino acids long. V lost 3 bases to trimming and J lost 4 bases, with 10 bases between them. The DNA for the CDR3 is TGTGCCAGCAGTTTGTCCGGACTTTACGAGCAGTACTTC. This translates into CASSLSGLYEQYF.

This clonotype was found many times. The CDR3 protein is CSATRWGTEAFF. The DNA for the CDR3 is TGCAGTGCCACCAGGTGGGGGACTGAAGCTTTCTTT. V gene TRBV20-1 combines with J gene TRBJ1-1; D perhaps matches TRBD1 (5 bases). The V gene's germline CDR1 is DFQATT and CDR2 SNEGSKA (reference sequence). The CDR3 extends over 12 amino acids. Deletions cut 6 bases from V and 5 bases from J, with 13 bases between.

This clonotype has ten or more counts. The gene calls are TRBV12-3 or TRBV12-4 and TRBJ1-4; D call uncertain. V was shortened by 0 bases and J by 7 bases, with 0 bases between the two germline ends. The CDR3 covers 11 residues. This CDR3 reads CASSLAEKLFF. CDR3 nucleotides: TGTGCCAGCAGTTTAGCTGAAAAACTGTTTTTT.

This clonotype has ten or more counts. The chain has TRBV24-1 and TRBJ1-1, with a possible D match to TRBD1 (6 bases). Germline CDR1 and CDR2: KGHDR and SFDVKD. V dropped 4 bases and J dropped 2 bases, with 10 bases sitting between them. The CDR3 length is 14 residues. CDR3 region: CATSERGANTEAFF. The CDR3 DNA reads as TGTGCCACCAGTGAGCGGGGGGCCAACACTGAAGCTTTCTTT.

The rearrangement joins TRBV6-1 to TRBJ2-6; 8 bases match TRBD1. Germline loops: CDR1 MNHNS, CDR2 SASEGT. Germline trimming cut 5 bases from V and 2 bases from J; bases unmatched to any gene: 2. This CDR3 is built from 15 residues. CDR3 DNA sequence: TGTGCCAGCAGTTCAGGGGGCACTGGGGCCAACGTCCTGACTTTC. Encoded protein: CASSSGGTGANVLTF.

This clonotype was counted many times. The J gene is TRBJ2-7, the V gene TRBV30; 8 nucleotides match TRBD1. The CDR3 spans 12 residues. Trimming removed 6 bases from V and 4 bases from J; junction bases left unmatched: 5. CDR1 is GTSNPN and CDR2 is SVGIG in the germline V gene (reference sequence). The CDR3 spells CACRDRRYEQYF. CDR3 coding DNA: TGTGCCTGCCGGGACAGGCGTTACGAGCAGTACTTC.

The chain joins TRBV7-9 to TRBJ2-2; 7 nucleotides agree with TRBD1. The CDR3 spans 16 residues. V shed 5 bases, J shed 1 base, and the junction held 7 bases outside the gene matches. Germline lookup yields CDR1 SEHNR and CDR2 FQNEAQ (reference sequence). This chain's CDR3 is CASSQLGTENTGELFF. The CDR3 DNA is TGTGCCAGCAGCCAACTAGGGACAGAGAACACCGGGGAGCTGTTTTTT.

The sample holds many counts of this clonotype. The genes are TRBV20-1 and TRBJ1-5; D not certain. Germline V gene data show CDR1 as DFQATT and CDR2 as SNEGSKA (reference sequence). Trimming removed 3 bases from V and 4 bases from J, with 10 bases in between. This CDR3 has 13 amino acids. The CDR3 loop is CSARDFRNQPQHF. The CDR3, as DNA: TGCAGTGCTAGGGATTTCAGGAATCAGCCCCAGCATTTT.

The gene calls are TRBV5-4 and TRBJ2-1, with 14 positions matching TRBD2. The CDR3 sequence is 17 residues long. Germline-derived CDR1 and CDR2 are SGHNT and YYREEE (reference sequence). Trimming removed 0 bases from V and 10 bases from J; junction bases left unmatched: 9. The CDR3 reads CASSLEPGLAGVEEQFF. Here the CDR3 DNA reads TGTGCCAGCAGCTTGGAACCGGGACTAGCGGGAGTAGAGGAGCAGTTCTTC. The whole variable domain, filled in from reference TRBV5-4 and TRBJ2-1, reads ETGVTQSPTHLIKTRGQQVTLRCSSQSGHNTVSWYQQALGQGPQFIFQYYREEENGRGNFPPRFSGLQFPNYSSELNVNALELDDSALYLCASSLEPGLAGVEEQFFGPGTRLTVL.

The genes are TRBV28 and TRBJ2-2; 14 positions agree with TRBD2. The trim removed 3 bases at V and 5 bases at J, leaving 5 bases unmatched. Germline CDR1 is MDHEN and CDR2 is SYDVKM. The CDR3 runs 17 residues. As DNA, the CDR3 is TGTGCCAGCAGTTTTTGGGGACTAGCGGGAGATACCGGGGAGCTGTTTTTT. As protein: CASSFWGLAGDTGELFF.

There are many counts of this clonotype. The chain links TRBV5-1 to TRBJ2-5, with a weak D call TRBD2 (5 bases). The ends were cut back, 2 bases at V and 2 bases at J, with 16 bases in the middle. CDR1 is SGHRS, CDR2 YFSETQ, per germline. The CDR3 has 16 amino acids. The CDR3 loop is CASSFVVGSGQETQYF. The DNA for the CDR3 is TGCGCCAGCAGCTTTGTCGTGGGCTCGGGGCAAGAGACCCAGTACTTC. Supplemented by reference TRBV5-1 and TRBJ2-5, the full variable domain reads KAGVTQTPRYLIKTRGQQVTLSCSPISGHRSVSWYQQTPGQGLQFLFEYFSETQRNKGNFPGRFSGRQFSNSRSEMNVSTLELGDSALYLCASSFVVGSGQETQYFGPGTRLLVL.

This clonotype was seen repeatedly, ten times or more. This sequence joins TRBV27 and TRBJ2-7, with 8 nucleotides matching TRBD2. The germline CDR1 and CDR2 sequences are MNHEY and SMNVEV (reference sequence). The CDR3 consists of 15 residues. J gave up 9 bases and V 3 bases, and 13 bases lay outside the gene matches. CDR3 DNA: TGTGCCAGCAGTTTGGGGACGGGGGGGCGCTTCGCGCAGTACTTC. Translating it yields CASSLGTGGRFAQYF.

This clonotype was recorded many times. This chain links TRBV12-3 or TRBV12-4 with TRBJ2-5; TRBD2 matches at 10 bases. V gave up 6 bases and J gave up 5 bases; unmatched junction bases: 6. This CDR3 is 14 amino acids long. CDR3 loop: CASRHLAGAETQYF. Here the CDR3 DNA reads TGTGCCAGCAGACATCTAGCGGGAGCGGAGACCCAGTACTTC.

This clonotype was seen a few times. A much larger clone sits a single nucleotide away, making a read error possible. The chain uses TRBV11-2 and TRBJ2-1, with 9 nucleotides matching TRBD2. V was clipped by 5 bases and J by 6 bases; unmatched bases: 11. CDR1 and CDR2 (germline): SGHAT, FQNNGV. The CDR3 extends over 16 amino acids. The CDR3 sequence is CASSRRGGRASNEQFF. In DNA, the CDR3 is TGTGCCAGCAGCCGAAGAGGCGGGAGGGCCAGCAATGAGCAGTTCTTC.

This clonotype was counted ten times or more. V is TRBV2 and J is TRBJ2-1; TRBD1 might be the D (5 bases). Trimming shortened V by 3 bases and J by 4 bases, and 13 bases separated the two germline ends. Germline assignment: CDR1 SNHLY and CDR2 FYNNEI. The CDR3 is 15 amino acids. This CDR3 is CASSEQGLQYNEQFF. The CDR3 DNA is TGTGCCAGCAGTGAGCAGGGCCTACAATACAATGAGCAGTTCTTC.

This clonotype was recorded a few times. The rearrangement uses TRBV27 and TRBJ1-5; the D gene is possibly TRBD1 (6 bases). Germline V CDR1 and CDR2: MNHEY, SMNVEV (reference sequence). The V and J ends lost 5 bases and 0 bases respectively, with 17 bases between them. The CDR3 consists of 17 residues. The CDR3 sequence: CASSPFRGPSSNQPQHF. The CDR3 DNA follows: TGTGCCAGCAGTCCATTCAGGGGCCCCAGTAGCAATCAGCCCCAGCATTTT.

This clonotype was picked up many times. The chain combines TRBV3-1 with TRBJ2-7; no clear D. Trimming shortened V by 4 bases and J by 7 bases, and 8 bases separated the two germline ends. This CDR3 has 11 residues. CDR1 is LGHDT, CDR2 YNNKEL, per germline (reference sequence). The CDR3 protein is CASSRNQEQYF. CDR3 DNA sequence: TGTGCCAGCAGCCGAAATCAGGAGCAGTACTTC.

In this sample, this clonotype turned up a few times. The chain is built from TRBV18 and TRBJ2-1, with 11 nucleotides matching TRBD2. The V segment lost 3 bases and the J segment 4 bases; nucleotides outside the gene matches: 8. Germline CDR1 KGHSH, CDR2 LQKENI. The CDR3 spans 17 residues. This chain's CDR3 is CASSPGLAAPRYNEQFF. CDR3 DNA: TGTGCCAGCTCACCGGGACTAGCGGCCCCTAGATACAATGAGCAGTTCTTC.

This clonotype has ten or more counts. The chain joins TRBV5-1 to TRBJ2-5; D is perhaps TRBD1 (6 bases). The germline V and J ends were trimmed by 0 bases and 10 bases, with 13 bases remaining between them. Germline V gene lookup returns CDR1 SGHRS and CDR2 YFSETQ. The length of the CDR3 is 13 residues. This CDR3 reads CASSLATDSDQYF. Here the CDR3 DNA reads TGCGCCAGCAGCTTGGCTACGGACAGCGACCAGTACTTC.